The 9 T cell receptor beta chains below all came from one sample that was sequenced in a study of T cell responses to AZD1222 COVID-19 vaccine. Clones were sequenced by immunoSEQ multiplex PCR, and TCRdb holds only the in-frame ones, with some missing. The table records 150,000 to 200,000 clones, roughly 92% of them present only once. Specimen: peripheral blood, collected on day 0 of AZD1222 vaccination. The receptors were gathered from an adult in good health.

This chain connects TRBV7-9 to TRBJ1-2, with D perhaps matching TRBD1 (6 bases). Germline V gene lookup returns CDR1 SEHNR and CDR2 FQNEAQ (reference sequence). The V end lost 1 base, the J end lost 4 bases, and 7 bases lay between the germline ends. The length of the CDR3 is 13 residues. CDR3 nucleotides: TGTGCCAGCAGCTTAGGACAGGTCTATGGCTACACCTTC. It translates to CASSLGQVYGYTF.

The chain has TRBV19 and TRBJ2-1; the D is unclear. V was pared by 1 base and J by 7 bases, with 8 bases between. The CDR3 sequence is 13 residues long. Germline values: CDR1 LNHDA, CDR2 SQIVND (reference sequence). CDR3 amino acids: CASSIGYRNEQFF. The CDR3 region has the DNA TGTGCCAGTAGTATAGGGTACCGTAATGAGCAGTTCTTC.

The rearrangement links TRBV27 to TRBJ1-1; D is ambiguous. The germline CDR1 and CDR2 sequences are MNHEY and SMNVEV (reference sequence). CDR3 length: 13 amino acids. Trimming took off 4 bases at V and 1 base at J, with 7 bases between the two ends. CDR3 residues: CASSSSRNTEAFF. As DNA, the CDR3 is TGTGCCAGCAGTTCTTCTAGGAACACTGAAGCTTTCTTT.

CDR3 protein: CAQTGPSAQGPYF. The CDR3 region has the DNA TGTGCCCAAACCGGGCCTAGCGCCCAAGGCCCGTATTTT. This chain links TRBV9 with TRBJ2-3, with D perhaps TRBD2 (6 bases). The CDR3 runs 13 residues. The V gene's germline CDR1 is SGDLS and CDR2 YYNGEE. Trimming left V 10 bases short and J 14 bases short, with 26 bases between.

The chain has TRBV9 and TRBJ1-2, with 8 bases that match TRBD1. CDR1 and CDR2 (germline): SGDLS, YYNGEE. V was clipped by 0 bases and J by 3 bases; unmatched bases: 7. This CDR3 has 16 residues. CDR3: CASSVESGGAYYGYTF. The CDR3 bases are TGTGCCAGCAGCGTAGAGTCAGGGGGCGCCTACTATGGCTACACCTTC.

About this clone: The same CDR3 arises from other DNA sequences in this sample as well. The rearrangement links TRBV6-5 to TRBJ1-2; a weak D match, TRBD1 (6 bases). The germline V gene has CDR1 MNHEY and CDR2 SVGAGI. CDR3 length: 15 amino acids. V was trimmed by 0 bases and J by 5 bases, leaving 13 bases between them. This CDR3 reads CASSYSGGGGYGYTF. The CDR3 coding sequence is TGTGCCAGCAGTTACTCGGGGGGGGGCGGTTATGGCTACACCTTC.

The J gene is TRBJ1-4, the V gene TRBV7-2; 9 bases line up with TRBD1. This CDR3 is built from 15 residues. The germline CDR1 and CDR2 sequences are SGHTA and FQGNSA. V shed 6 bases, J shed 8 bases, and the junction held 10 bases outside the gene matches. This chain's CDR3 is CASRSGQGHPEKLFF. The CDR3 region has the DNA TGTGCCAGCAGGTCCGGACAGGGGCACCCGGAAAAACTGTTTTTT. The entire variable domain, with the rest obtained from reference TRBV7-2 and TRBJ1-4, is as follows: GAGVSQSPSNKVTEKGKDVELRCDPISGHTALYWYRQSLGQGLEFLIYFQGNSAPDKSGLPSDRFSAERTGGSVSTLTIQRTQQEDSAVYLCASRSGQGHPEKLFFGSGTQLSVL.

CDR3: CASEKRSRGSNEQFF. The CDR3 region has the DNA TGTGCCAGCGAAAAACGGAGTAGGGGTTCCAATGAGCAGTTCTTC. The chain couples TRBV7-9 to TRBJ2-1, with D maybe TRBD1 (5 bases). Germline lookup yields CDR1 SEHNR and CDR2 FQNEAQ (reference sequence). Trimming removed 8 bases from V and 6 bases from J, with 20 bases in between. There are 15 residues in the CDR3.

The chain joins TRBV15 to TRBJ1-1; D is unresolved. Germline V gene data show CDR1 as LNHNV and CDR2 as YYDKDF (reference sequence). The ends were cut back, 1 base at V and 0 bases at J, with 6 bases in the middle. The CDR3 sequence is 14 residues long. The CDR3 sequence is CATSRGWVNTEAFF. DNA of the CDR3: TGTGCCACCAGCAGAGGCTGGGTGAACACTGAAGCTTTCTTT.